Below, one T cell receptor beta chain is given with its context. Per the original methods: Scientists estimated how many nucleated cells there were by amplifying reference gene primers. This table comes from immunoSEQ multiplex PCR, and its TCRdb copy is limited to in-frame clones, with some not included. V and J calls and clone size come straight from that table; D and trimming were deduced from the DNA. This sample has fewer than 300,000 clones, with roughly 85% found just once. The record originates from a study of blood T cell repertoires in COVID-19. Across the whole study: Sites across the United States, Italy and Spain contributed samples from acute and convalescent COVID-19. T cells, B-cell-depleted T cells, or PBMCs supplied cDNA or gDNA.

V lost 2 bases and J 5 bases, leaving 6 bases between the germline ends. The germline gives CDR1 WNHNN, CDR2 SYGVQD (reference sequence). The CDR3 is 13 residues long. The TCR was taken from a human donor in a cohort sampled during active COVID-19. The rearrangement links TRBV10-1 to TRBJ2-2, with D perhaps matching TRBD1 (5 bases). Sequencing was performed on peripheral blood. The chain's CDR3 is CASSERQTGELFF. CDR3 coding DNA: TGCGCCAGCAGTGAGCGACAGACCGGGGAGCTGTTTTTT.